These 13 T cell receptor beta chains were sequenced from one sample in a study of CD8+ T cells in alopecia areata. cDNA prepared by RNA extraction and subsequent reverse transcription served as the template for sequencing. Sequencing was performed with immunoSEQ multiplex PCR; in TCRdb, only in-frame clones are kept and a portion is missing. The repertoire consists of under 150,000 clones, with 56% occurring once and the leading ten covering approximately 3.1%. Specified treatment: oral pan-JAK inhibitor, 5-10 mg twice daily. Sequencing was performed on CD4+ T cells sorted from blood, taken at week 24, from a patient treated with tofacitinib. The source is a human donor with alopecia areata.

The J gene is TRBJ2-7, the V gene TRBV29-1, with 8 bases matching TRBD1. CDR1 and CDR2 (germline): SQVTM, ANQGSEA. The J segment lost 7 bases and the V segment lost 3 bases, leaving 5 bases of the junction unmatched. The CDR3 length is 12 residues. CDR3 sequence (DNA): TGCAGCGTTGACAGGGGGCCGGGAGAGCAGTACTTC. Residues: CSVDRGPGEQYF.

The CDR3 is CASSPDSRLVGTF. The CDR3 bases are TGTGCCAGCAGCCCCGACAGCCGCTTGGTGGGAACCTTC. The V gene is TRBV7-9, the J gene TRBJ1-2, with D possibly matching TRBD1 (5 bases). The germline gives CDR1 SEHNR, CDR2 FQNEAQ (reference sequence). The CDR3 runs to 13 residues. V lost 5 bases to trimming and J lost 14 bases, with 21 bases between them.

V and J are TRBV23-1 and TRBJ2-1; D unclear. TRBV23-1 is classed as an ORF, of uncertain function. Trimming removed 5 bases at V and 6 bases at J, with 11 bases between. This CDR3 region has 13 residues. The CDR3 DNA reads TGCGCCAGCAGTGCCAGGTGCCCCAATGAGCAGTTCTTC. The encoded protein is CASSARCPNEQFF.

The chain has TRBV30 and TRBJ1-2, with 8 bases lining up with TRBD1. Germline CDR1 GTSNPN, CDR2 SVGIG (reference sequence). Losses at the gene ends were 8 bases for V and 8 bases for J; bases not matched to a gene: 7. The CDR3 spans 11 residues. The CDR3 spells CARDRGKGYTF. The DNA for the CDR3 is TGTGCCCGTGACAGGGGAAAAGGCTACACCTTC.

This clone was seen just once. The CDR3 loop is CASSLESWGRDHQPQHF. CDR3 bases: TGTGCCAGCAGCTTAGAGAGTTGGGGCAGAGATCATCAGCCCCAGCATTTT. The chain employs TRBV11-2 and TRBJ1-5, with a weak D call TRBD1 (5 bases). V gave up 0 bases and J gave up 5 bases, with 17 bases separating them. CDR1 and CDR2 (germline): SGHAT, FQNNGV. This CDR3 comprises 17 residues.

This clone appeared a few times. V is TRBV19 and J is TRBJ2-7; 7 bases are shared with TRBD2. CDR3 length equals 14 residues. Germline values: CDR1 LNHDA, CDR2 SQIVND (reference sequence). Trimming at V came to 5 bases and at J to 1 base, leaving 5 bases not matched to a gene. CDR3 protein: CASSSSSGSYEQYF. For the CDR3, the DNA is TGTGCCAGTAGTTCTTCTAGCGGATCCTACGAGCAGTACTTC. Full variable domain (rest looked up from reference TRBV19 and TRBJ2-7): DGGITQSPKYLFRKEGQNVTLSCEQNLNHDAMYWYRQDPGQGLRLIYYSQIVNDFQKGDIAEGYSVSREKKESFPLTVTSAQKNPTAFYLCASSSSSGSYEQYFGPGTRLTVT.

This clone has a handful of counts. The rearrangement joins TRBV7-2 to TRBJ2-1, with D possibly being TRBD2 (6 bases). Germline loops: CDR1 SGHTA, CDR2 FQGNSA. This CDR3 spans 16 amino acids. The V end was cut by 8 bases, the J end by 1 base, with 18 bases between. CDR3 loop: CASARSGGASYNEQFF. The CDR3 coding sequence is TGTGCCAGCGCGAGGTCAGGCGGGGCTTCCTACAATGAGCAGTTCTTC.

The V and J genes are TRBV30 and TRBJ1-5, with D maybe TRBD1 (5 bases). The CDR3 is 13 residues long. V was pared by 0 bases and J by 6 bases, with 9 bases between. Germline V gene sequence: CDR1 GTSNPN, CDR2 SVGIG (reference sequence). The CDR3 region has the DNA TGTGCCTGGAGTGTCTCCCAGGGTCAGCCCCAGCATTTT. Translating it yields CAWSVSQGQPQHF. The full variable domain, with the rest looked up from reference TRBV30 and TRBJ1-5, is SQTIHQWPATLVQPVGSPLSLECTVEGTSNPNLYWYRQAAGRGLQLLFYSVGIGQISSEVPQNLSASRPQDRQFILSSKKLLLSDSGFYLCAWSVSQGQPQHFGDGTRLSIL.

This clone was picked up a small number of times. For the CDR3, the DNA is TGTGCCAGCAGTTTACGGGGGCACACCGGGGAGCTGTTTTTT. Residues: CASSLRGHTGELFF. The chain recombines TRBV6-1 with TRBJ2-2; D tentatively reads TRBD1 or TRBD2 (6 bases each). Trimming took off 5 bases at V and 3 bases at J, with 10 bases between the two ends. This CDR3 region has 14 residues. Germline values: CDR1 MNHNS, CDR2 SASEGT.

V gene TRBV6-6 combines with J gene TRBJ1-1, with 7 bases identical to TRBD1. J gave up 0 bases and V 2 bases, and 6 bases lay outside the gene matches. The CDR3 consists of 16 residues. Germline loops: CDR1 MNHNY, CDR2 SVGAGI (reference sequence). The CDR3 protein is CASSYVRGRMNTEAFF. Written as DNA, the CDR3 is TGTGCCAGCAGTTACGTGAGGGGGCGGATGAACACTGAAGCTTTCTTT.

The CDR3 is CASTLDSLSYEQYF. Written as DNA, the CDR3 is TGTGCCAGCACCCTCGACAGCCTCTCCTACGAGCAGTACTTC. This sequence joins TRBV2 and TRBJ2-7, with a tentative D call TRBD1 (5 bases). Germline V gives CDR1 SNHLY, CDR2 FYNNEI. This CDR3 region has 14 residues. V lost 7 bases, J lost 0 bases, and 13 bases lay in between.

This clone occurred once. The chain couples TRBV29-1 to TRBJ2-7; 7 nucleotides line up with TRBD1. Trimming at V came to 4 bases and at J to 2 bases, leaving 5 bases not matched to a gene. This CDR3 has 13 amino acids. The germline V gene has CDR1 SQVTM and CDR2 ANQGSEA. This chain's CDR3 is CSVGRTGPYEQYF. For the CDR3, the DNA is TGCAGCGTTGGGCGGACAGGACCCTACGAGCAGTACTTC.

This sequence joins TRBV10-2 and TRBJ2-3, with 10 bases that match TRBD2. Germline V lookup: CDR1 WSHSY, CDR2 SAAADI. J was trimmed by 5 bases and V by 5 bases; bases with no gene match: 4. This CDR3 is built from 14 residues. The CDR3 nucleotides read TGCGCCAGCAGTTCTAGCGGGGGTTTAGATACGCAGTATTTT. The encoded protein is CASSSSGGLDTQYF.